The T cell receptor beta chain under discussion was sequenced for a study of T-cell reconstitution after alpha-beta-depleted transplantation in children. The TCRbeta library incorporated unique molecular identifiers. MiXCR was run by TCRdb on the PCR reads, yielding one entry per CDR3 protein. The sample holds 130,000 or so distinct CDR3 sequences, about a tenth seen once. The study's findings and limits: Two months or so post-transplant, alpha-beta T cells reportedly derived from several hundred expanded graft clones. From surviving recipient T cells and thymic progenitors came the high day-60 TCRbeta diversity observed in some patients.

In regard to this clonotype: Its antigen is currently unknown.

The sequence derives from a girl under three years old who had a stem cell transplant for combined immunodeficiency, so the T cells may come from the graft donor. This specimen consisted of PBMCs, mostly from graft donor cells, obtained 180 days after TCRalphabeta/CD19-depleted stem cell transplant.

In DNA, the CDR3 is TGTGCCAGCAGACCAGGGGCTAACACCGGGGAGCTGTTTTTT. Its translation is CASRPGANTGELFF. This chain uses TRBV28 with TRBJ2-2, with D perhaps TRBD1 (6 bases). In germline, CDR1 is MDHEN, CDR2 SYDVKM. Deletions cut 6 bases from V and 2 bases from J, with 10 bases between. CDR3 length: 14 amino acids. The variable domain in full, with the rest retrieved from reference TRBV28 and TRBJ2-2, is DVKVTQSSRYLVKRTGEKVFLECVQDMDHENMFWYRQDPGLGLRLIYFSYDVKMKEKGDIPEGYSVSREKKERFSLILESASTNQTSMYLCASRPGANTGELFFGEGSRLTVL.